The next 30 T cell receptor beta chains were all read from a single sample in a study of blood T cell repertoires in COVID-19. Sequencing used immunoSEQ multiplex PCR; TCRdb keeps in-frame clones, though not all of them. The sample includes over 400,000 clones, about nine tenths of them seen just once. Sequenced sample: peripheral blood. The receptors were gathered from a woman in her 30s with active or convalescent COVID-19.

The CDR3 sequence is CASSLTGSYEQYF. As DNA, the CDR3 is TGTGCCAGCAGTTTGACTGGCTCCTACGAGCAGTACTTC. The chain carries TRBV28 and TRBJ2-7; D gene ambiguous. V was pared by 3 bases and J by 0 bases, with 6 bases between. The CDR3 totals 13 residues. CDR1 and CDR2 (germline): MDHEN, SYDVKM.

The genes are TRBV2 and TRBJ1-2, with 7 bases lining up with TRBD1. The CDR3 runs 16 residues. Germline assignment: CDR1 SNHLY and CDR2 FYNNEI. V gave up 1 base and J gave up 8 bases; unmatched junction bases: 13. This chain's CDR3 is CASSEGFRQGYRGYTF. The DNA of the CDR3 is TGTGCCAGCAGTGAAGGGTTTCGACAGGGTTATCGAGGCTACACCTTC.

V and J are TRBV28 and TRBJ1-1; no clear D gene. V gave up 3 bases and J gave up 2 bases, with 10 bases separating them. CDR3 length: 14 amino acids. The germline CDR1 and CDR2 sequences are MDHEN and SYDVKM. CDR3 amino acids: CASSFARFNTEAFF. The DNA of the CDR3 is TGTGCCAGCAGTTTCGCGCGGTTCAACACTGAAGCTTTCTTT.

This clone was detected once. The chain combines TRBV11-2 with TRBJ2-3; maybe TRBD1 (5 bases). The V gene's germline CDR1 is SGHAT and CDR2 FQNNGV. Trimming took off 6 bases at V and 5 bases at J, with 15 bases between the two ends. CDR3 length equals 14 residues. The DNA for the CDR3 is TGTGCCAGCAGGGGGCGGCTGAGTGGAGATACGCAGTATTTT. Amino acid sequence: CASRGRLSGDTQYF.

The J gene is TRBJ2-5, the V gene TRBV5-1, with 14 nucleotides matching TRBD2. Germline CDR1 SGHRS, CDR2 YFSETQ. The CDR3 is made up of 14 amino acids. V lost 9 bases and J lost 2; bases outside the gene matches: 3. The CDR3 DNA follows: TGCGCCAAGACTAGCGGGAGGGAACAAGAGACCCAGTACTTC. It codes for CAKTSGREQETQYF.

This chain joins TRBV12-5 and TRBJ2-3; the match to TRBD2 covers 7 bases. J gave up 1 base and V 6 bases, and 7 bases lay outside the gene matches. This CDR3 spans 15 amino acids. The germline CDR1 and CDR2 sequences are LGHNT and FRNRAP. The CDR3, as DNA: TGTGCTAGTGGAAGCGGCGCGGGGGGCACAGATACGCAGTATTTT. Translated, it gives CASGSGAGGTDTQYF.

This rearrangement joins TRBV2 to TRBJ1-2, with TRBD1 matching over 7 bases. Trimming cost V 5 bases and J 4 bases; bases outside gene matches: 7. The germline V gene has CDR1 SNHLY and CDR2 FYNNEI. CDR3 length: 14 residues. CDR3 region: CASSPQGTSYGYTF. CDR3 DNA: TGTGCCAGCAGTCCACAGGGGACCAGCTATGGCTACACCTTC. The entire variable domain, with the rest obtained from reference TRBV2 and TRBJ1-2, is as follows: EPEVTQTPSHQVTQMGQEVILRCVPISNHLYFYWYRQILGQKVEFLVSFYNNEISEKSEIFDDQFSVERPDGSNFTLKIRSTKLEDSAMYFCASSPQGTSYGYTFGSGTRLTVV.

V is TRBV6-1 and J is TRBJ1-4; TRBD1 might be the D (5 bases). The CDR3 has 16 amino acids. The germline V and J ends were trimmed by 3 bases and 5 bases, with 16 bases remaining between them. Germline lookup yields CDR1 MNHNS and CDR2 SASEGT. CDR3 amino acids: CASSESGRVGNEKLFF. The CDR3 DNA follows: TGTGCCAGCAGTGAGTCCGGCAGGGTAGGAAATGAAAAACTGTTTTTT.

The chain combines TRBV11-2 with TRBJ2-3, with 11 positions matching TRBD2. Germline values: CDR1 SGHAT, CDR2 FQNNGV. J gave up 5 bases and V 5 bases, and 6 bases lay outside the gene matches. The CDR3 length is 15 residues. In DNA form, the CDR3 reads TGTGCCAGCAGCGTGAATCTAGCGGGGGGAGATACGCAGTATTTT. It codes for CASSVNLAGGDTQYF.

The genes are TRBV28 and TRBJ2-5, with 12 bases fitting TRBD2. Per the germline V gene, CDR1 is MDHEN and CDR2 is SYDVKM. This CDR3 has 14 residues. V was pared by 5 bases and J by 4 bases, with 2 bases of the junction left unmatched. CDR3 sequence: CASSGTSGRETQYF. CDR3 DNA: TGTGCCAGCAGTGGGACTAGCGGGCGAGAGACCCAGTACTTC. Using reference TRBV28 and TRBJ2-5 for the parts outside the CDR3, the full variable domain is DVKVTQSSRYLVKRTGEKVFLECVQDMDHENMFWYRQDPGLGLRLIYFSYDVKMKEKGDIPEGYSVSREKKERFSLILESASTNQTSMYLCASSGTSGRETQYFGPGTRLLVL.

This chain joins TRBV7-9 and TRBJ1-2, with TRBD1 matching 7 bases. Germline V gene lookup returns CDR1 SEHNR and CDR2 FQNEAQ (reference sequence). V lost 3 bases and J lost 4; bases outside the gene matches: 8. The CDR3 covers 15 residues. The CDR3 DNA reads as TGTGCCAGCAGCTTCAGGGGGGCGATTATCTATGGCTACACCTTC. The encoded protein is CASSFRGAIIYGYTF.

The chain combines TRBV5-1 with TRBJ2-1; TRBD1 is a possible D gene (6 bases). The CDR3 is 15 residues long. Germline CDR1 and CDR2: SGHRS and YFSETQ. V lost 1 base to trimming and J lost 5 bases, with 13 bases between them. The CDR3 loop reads CASSLYGGYDNEQFF. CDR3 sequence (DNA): TGCGCCAGCAGCTTGTATGGGGGCTATGACAATGAGCAGTTCTTC.

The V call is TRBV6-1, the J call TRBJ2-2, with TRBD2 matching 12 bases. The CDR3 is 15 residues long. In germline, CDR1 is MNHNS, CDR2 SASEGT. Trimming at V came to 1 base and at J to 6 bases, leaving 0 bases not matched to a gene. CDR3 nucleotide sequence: TGTGCCAGCAGTGAAGGACTAGCGGGGGCCGGGGAGCTGTTTTTT. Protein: CASSEGLAGAGELFF.

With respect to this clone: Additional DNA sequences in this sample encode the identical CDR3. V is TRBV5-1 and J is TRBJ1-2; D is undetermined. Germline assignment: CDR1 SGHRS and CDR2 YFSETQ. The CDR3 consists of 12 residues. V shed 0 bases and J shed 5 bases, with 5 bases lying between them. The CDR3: CASSLGDYGYTF. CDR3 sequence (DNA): TGCGCCAGCAGCTTGGGAGATTATGGCTACACCTTC.

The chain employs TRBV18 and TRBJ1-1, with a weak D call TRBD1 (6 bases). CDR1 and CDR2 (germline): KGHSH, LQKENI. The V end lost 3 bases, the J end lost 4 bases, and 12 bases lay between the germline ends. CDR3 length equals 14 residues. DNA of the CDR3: TGTGCCAGCTCACCGAATCCAGGGGCCACTGAAGCTTTCTTT. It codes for CASSPNPGATEAFF.

CDR3 DNA: TGTGCCAGCAGTTACGGGACAGGGACTGAAGCTTTCTTT. Protein sequence: CASSYGTGTEAFF. V usage is TRBV6-5 and J usage is TRBJ1-1; TRBD1 matches at 9 bases. The V segment lost 2 bases and the J segment 5 bases; nucleotides outside the gene matches: 0. CDR1 is MNHEY and CDR2 is SVGAGI in the germline V gene. This CDR3 has 13 amino acids.

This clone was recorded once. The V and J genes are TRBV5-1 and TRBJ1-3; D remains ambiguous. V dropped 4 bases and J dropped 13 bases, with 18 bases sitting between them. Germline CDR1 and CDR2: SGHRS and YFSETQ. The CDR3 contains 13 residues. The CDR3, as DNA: TGCGCCAGCAGCCGAGGGTCTGCAGATCCGATATATTTT. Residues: CASSRGSADPIYF.

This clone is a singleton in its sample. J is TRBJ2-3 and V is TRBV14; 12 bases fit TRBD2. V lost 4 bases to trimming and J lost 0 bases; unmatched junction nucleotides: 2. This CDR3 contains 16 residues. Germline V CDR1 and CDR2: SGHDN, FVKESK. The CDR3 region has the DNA TGTGCCAGCAGCCGGACTAGCGGGATAAGCACAGATACGCAGTATTTT. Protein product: CASSRTSGISTDTQYF. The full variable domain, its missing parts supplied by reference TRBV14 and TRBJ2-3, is EAGVTQFPSHSVIEKGQTVTLRCDPISGHDNLYWYRRVMGKEIKFLLHFVKESKQDESGMPNNRFLAERTGGTYSTLKVQPAELEDSGVYFCASSRTSGISTDTQYFGPGTRLTVL.

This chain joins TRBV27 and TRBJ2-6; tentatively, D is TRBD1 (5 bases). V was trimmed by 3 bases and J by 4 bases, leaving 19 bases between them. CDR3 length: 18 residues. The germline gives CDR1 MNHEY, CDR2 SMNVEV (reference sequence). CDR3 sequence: CASSFGNKGAKGANVLTF. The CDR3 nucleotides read TGTGCCAGCAGTTTTGGTAACAAAGGGGCGAAGGGGGCCAACGTCCTGACTTTC.

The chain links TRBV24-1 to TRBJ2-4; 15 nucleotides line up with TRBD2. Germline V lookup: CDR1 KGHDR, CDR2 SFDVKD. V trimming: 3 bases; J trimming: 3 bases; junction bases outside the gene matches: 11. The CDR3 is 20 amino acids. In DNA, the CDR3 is TGTGCCACCAGTGATAGGGGACTAGCGGGAGGAGCAGACGACAAAAACATTCAGTACTTC. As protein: CATSDRGLAGGADDKNIQYF.

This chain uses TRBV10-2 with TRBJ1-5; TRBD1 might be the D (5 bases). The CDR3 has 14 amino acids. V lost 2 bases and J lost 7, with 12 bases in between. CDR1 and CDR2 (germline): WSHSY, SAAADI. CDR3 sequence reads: CASSEGQGGQPQHF. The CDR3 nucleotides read TGCGCCAGCAGTGAGGGGCAGGGAGGCCAGCCCCAGCATTTT.

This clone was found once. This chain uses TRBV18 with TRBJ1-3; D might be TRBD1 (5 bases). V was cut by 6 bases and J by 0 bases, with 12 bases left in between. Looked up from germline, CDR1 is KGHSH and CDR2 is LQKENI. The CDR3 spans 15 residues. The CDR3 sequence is CASSRTQVSGNTIYF. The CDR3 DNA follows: TGTGCCAGCTCCCGGACACAGGTCTCTGGAAACACCATATATTTT.

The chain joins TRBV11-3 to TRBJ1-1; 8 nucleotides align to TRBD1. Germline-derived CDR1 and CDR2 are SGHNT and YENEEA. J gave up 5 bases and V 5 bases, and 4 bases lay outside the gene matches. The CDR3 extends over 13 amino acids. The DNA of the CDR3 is TGTGCCAGCAGCGCCGGACAGGGTACTGAAGCTTTCTTT. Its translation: CASSAGQGTEAFF.

CDR3 in DNA: TGTGCCAGCAGCTTAGGGACAGGGAGCGGCTATGGCTACACCTTC. It specifies CASSLGTGSGYGYTF. The rearrangement uses TRBV7-2 and TRBJ1-2; TRBD1 agrees at 8 bases. The J segment lost 4 bases and the V segment lost 1 base, leaving 5 bases of the junction unmatched. CDR1 is SGHTA and CDR2 is FQGNSA in the germline V gene. The length of the CDR3 is 15 residues.

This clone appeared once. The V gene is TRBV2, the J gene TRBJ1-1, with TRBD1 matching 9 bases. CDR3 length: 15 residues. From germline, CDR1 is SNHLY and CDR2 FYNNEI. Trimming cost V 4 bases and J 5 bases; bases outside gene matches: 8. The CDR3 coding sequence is TGTGCCAGCAGTGGCCCGGACAGGGGATGGACTGAAGCTTTCTTT. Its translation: CASSGPDRGWTEAFF.

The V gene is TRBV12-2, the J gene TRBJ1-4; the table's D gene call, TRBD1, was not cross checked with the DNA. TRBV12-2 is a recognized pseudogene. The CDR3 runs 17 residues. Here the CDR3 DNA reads TGTGCAAGTCGCTTAGGACAGGGCGCGGCACCTAATGAAAAACTGTTTTTT. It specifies CASRLGQGAAPNEKLFF.

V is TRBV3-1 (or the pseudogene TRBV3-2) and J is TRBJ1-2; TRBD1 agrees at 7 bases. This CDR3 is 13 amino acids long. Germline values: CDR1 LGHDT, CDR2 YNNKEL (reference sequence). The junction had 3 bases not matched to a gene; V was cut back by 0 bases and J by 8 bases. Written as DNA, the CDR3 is TGTGCCAGCAGCCAAGAGACAGGGAAGGGCTACACCTTC. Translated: CASSQETGKGYTF.

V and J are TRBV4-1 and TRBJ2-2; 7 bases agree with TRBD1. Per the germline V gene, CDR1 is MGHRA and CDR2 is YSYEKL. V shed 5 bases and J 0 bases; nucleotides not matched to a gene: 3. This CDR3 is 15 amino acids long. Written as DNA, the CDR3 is TGCGCCAGCAGCTCGACAGGGCCGAACACCGGGGAGCTGTTTTTT. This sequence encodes CASSSTGPNTGELFF.

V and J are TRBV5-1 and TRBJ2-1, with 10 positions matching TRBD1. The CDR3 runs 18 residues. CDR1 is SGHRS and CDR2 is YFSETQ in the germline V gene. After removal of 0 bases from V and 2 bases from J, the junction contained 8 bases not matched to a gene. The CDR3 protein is CASSLEGQGIITYNEQFF. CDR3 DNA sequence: TGCGCCAGCAGCTTGGAGGGACAGGGGATAATTACCTACAATGAGCAGTTCTTC.

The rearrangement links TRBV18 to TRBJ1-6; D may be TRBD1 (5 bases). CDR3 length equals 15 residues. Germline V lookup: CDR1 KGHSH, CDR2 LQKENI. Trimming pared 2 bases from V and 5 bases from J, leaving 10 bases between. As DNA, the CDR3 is TGTGCCAGCTCACCAAACCAGGGAAATAATTCACCCCTCCACTTT. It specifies CASSPNQGNNSPLHF.